This T cell receptor beta chain was sequenced during a study of T cells expressing NK-cell markers. About the study: It was sorted CD3+CD56-NKG2C+, CD3+CD56+NKG2C- and CD3+CD56+NKG2C+ T cells that provided the TCR beta repertoires. Whole-study results and caveats: Roughly six donors showed dominant NKG2C+ clonotypes comprising about 1.0-7.5% of their CD8+ T cells. The leading position in the CD3+CD56-NKG2C+ fraction of four donors also went to these clonotypes.

Points on this clonotype: Its specificity is not known.

5'RACE template switching with UMIs produced the TCR beta cDNA. Reprocessing the 5' RACE reads, TCRdb reports a single entry for every CDR3 protein and omits DNA. Its listing shows 440,000 or so distinct CDR3 sequences. The CDR3 is 14 residues long. V usage is TRBV12-3 or TRBV12-4 and J usage is TRBJ2-3. The clonotype comes from a woman between 18 and 75 years old in good health. Specimen: blood T cells: a sorted CD56 or NKG2C T cell subset, CD4+ or CD8+ T cells, or bulk PBMC T cells (not recorded which). CDR3 in amino acids: CASSLRTLEDTQYF.